Below, one T cell receptor beta chain is given with its context. This sample is drawn from a study of blood T cell repertoires in COVID-19. For the study at large: Italy, Spain and the United States were the sources of the convalescent and acute COVID-19 samples. Sources were T cells, B-cell-depleted T cells, or PBMCs; the material itself was cDNA or gDNA.

Trimming took 0 bases from V and 6 from J; bases not matched to a gene: 4. Germline CDR1 is SGHNT and CDR2 is YYREEE (reference sequence). This CDR3 spans 16 amino acids. As originally analysed: Reference gene primer amplification in the assay estimated nucleated cell counts. Assay used: immunoSEQ multiplex PCR; TCRdb lists only in-frame clones, some missing. The DNA gave D and trimming, while V, J and clone size come from that table. The sample includes 390,000 or so clones, more than 70% of them seen just once. A Seattle source enrolled patients during active infection and followed them longitudinally.

The specimen was peripheral blood. The receptor was isolated from a woman in her 30s with COVID-19, enrolled during active disease. The rearrangement joins TRBV5-4 to TRBJ2-1; TRBD2 matches 12 bases. Here the CDR3 reads CASSLARLAGVNEQFF. CDR3 nucleotide sequence: TGTGCCAGCAGCTTGGCCCGACTAGCGGGAGTCAATGAGCAGTTCTTC.